Shown below are 22 T cell receptor beta chains from a single sample sequenced in a study of spatial heterogeneity in lung cancer. Noted time point: blood at routine non-recurrence follow-up after resection. TCRdb passed the 5' RACE reads through MiXCR, listing each CDR3 protein once. This table has around 25,000 distinct CDR3 sequences, 8.5% to 10% appearing once. The sample was PBMCs, taken at follow-up. These receptors all come from a male donor with early-stage non-small cell lung cancer.

In its sample, this clonotype was seen many times. The J gene is TRBJ1-5, the V gene TRBV27, with a weak D call TRBD1 (5 bases). V was cut by 3 bases and J by 1 base, with 13 bases left in between. CDR3 length: 16 residues. The germline V gene has CDR1 MNHEY and CDR2 SMNVEV (reference sequence). This chain's CDR3 is CASSFDGDGSNQPQHF. CDR3 sequence (DNA): TGTGCCAGCAGTTTTGATGGGGACGGAAGCAATCAGCCCCAGCATTTT.

Only one count was recorded for this clonotype. The chain combines TRBV20-1 with TRBJ2-1, with 10 bases matching TRBD1. The germline CDR1 and CDR2 sequences are DFQATT and SNEGSKA (reference sequence). The CDR3 runs to 15 residues. The J segment lost 5 bases and the V segment lost 1 base, leaving 5 bases of the junction unmatched. CDR3 sequence reads: CSARGGQGSHNEQFF. In nucleotides, the CDR3 is TGCAGTGCTAGAGGGGGACAGGGGTCTCACAATGAGCAGTTCTTC.

Note on this clonotype: Sequence at one end of the junction differs from germline and may be a read error. This chain joins TRBV4-1 and TRBJ2-7, with D possibly being TRBD1 (6 bases). The CDR3 sequence is 15 residues long. Germline-derived CDR1 and CDR2 are MGHRA and YSYEKL. CDR3: CANSQDRIGGYEQYF. The DNA of the CDR3 is TGCGCCAACAGCCAAGATCGTATAGGGGGCTACGAGCAGTACTTC.

V usage is TRBV5-1 and J usage is TRBJ2-5; the match to TRBD1 covers 8 bases. V was pared by 3 bases and J by 1 base, with 8 bases of the junction left unmatched. Germline V lookup: CDR1 SGHRS, CDR2 YFSETQ. This CDR3 has 16 amino acids. CDR3 loop: CASSSRTGNPQETQYF. CDR3 nucleotides: TGCGCCAGCAGCTCAAGGACAGGGAACCCCCAAGAGACCCAGTACTTC.

With regard to this clonotype: A read error is possible here, since a much larger clone lies one base away. The V gene is TRBV4-3, the J gene TRBJ2-2, with D tentatively TRBD1 (5 bases). Germline CDR1 and CDR2: LGHNA and YSLEER. This CDR3 region has 16 residues. The CDR3 region is CTSSQDPGSNTGELFF. The CDR3 bases are TGCACCAGCAGCCAAGATCCAGGGTCGAACACCGGGGAGCTGTTTTTT.

This clonotype was detected a few times. The genes are TRBV30 and TRBJ1-6, with a weak D call TRBD1 (6 bases). Looked up from germline, CDR1 is GTSNPN and CDR2 is SVGIG (reference sequence). V lost 3 bases and J 5 bases, leaving 8 bases between the germline ends. This CDR3 has 13 amino acids. CDR3 region: CAWRPGDNSPLHF. CDR3 bases: TGTGCCTGGAGACCAGGGGATAATTCACCCCTCCACTTT.

This clonotype was detected ten times or more. The rearrangement links TRBV5-6 to TRBJ2-7; possible D gene TRBD1, 6 bases. Germline V gene sequence: CDR1 SGHDT, CDR2 YYEEEE. The CDR3 runs to 15 residues. V lost 5 bases, J lost 0 bases, and 15 bases lay in between. CDR3 residues: CASRTGTLSSYEQYF. CDR3 DNA sequence: TGTGCCAGCAGAACCGGGACACTCAGCTCCTACGAGCAGTACTTC.

This clonotype has only a few counts. V gene TRBV7-6 combines with J gene TRBJ2-6; the D gene could be TRBD1 or TRBD2 (6 bases each). Trimming removed 4 bases at V and 0 bases at J, with 13 bases between. This CDR3 is 17 amino acids long. Germline CDR1 SGHVS, CDR2 FNYEAQ. In DNA, the CDR3 is TGTGCCAGCAGCTCTAGGGGGGTAAACTCTGGGGCCAACGTCCTGACTTTC. Encoded protein: CASSSRGVNSGANVLTF. Using reference TRBV7-6 and TRBJ2-6 for the parts outside the CDR3, the full variable domain is GAGVSQSPRYKVTKRGQDVALRCDPISGHVSLYWYRQALGQGPEFLTYFNYEAQQDKSGLPNDRFSAERPEGSISTLTIQRTEQRDSAMYRCASSSRGVNSGANVLTFGAGSRLTVL.

The rearrangement links TRBV4-2 to TRBJ2-1; no clear D. The CDR3 covers 14 residues. Trimming removed 2 bases at V and 6 bases at J, with 11 bases between. Germline V gene sequence: CDR1 LGHNA, CDR2 YNFKEQ. CDR3 residues: CASSQPVGANEQFF. As DNA, the CDR3 is TGTGCCAGCAGCCAACCCGTTGGCGCCAATGAGCAGTTCTTC.

This clonotype was counted only a few times. The V and J genes are TRBV6-1 and TRBJ2-5, with 10 positions matching TRBD1. Germline values: CDR1 MNHNS, CDR2 SASEGT. The CDR3 extends over 14 amino acids. Losses at the gene ends were 5 bases for V and 2 bases for J; bases not matched to a gene: 2. DNA of the CDR3: TGTGCCAGCAGTCTGGACAGGGGGCAAGAGACCCAGTACTTC. It yields the protein CASSLDRGQETQYF.

This clonotype was seen ten or more times. The chain links TRBV10-3 to TRBJ2-5; D gene uncertain. The germline CDR1 and CDR2 sequences are ENHRY and SYGVKD. With 2 bases removed from V and 3 bases from J, the gap between germline ends came to 7 bases. The CDR3 length is 13 residues. The CDR3 sequence is CAISEAAEETQYF. The CDR3 bases are TGTGCCATCAGTGAGGCGGCTGAAGAGACCCAGTACTTC.

This clonotype was recorded at least ten times. The V call is TRBV28, the J call TRBJ1-6; no firm D call. CDR1 and CDR2 from the germline V gene are MDHEN and SYDVKM. Between the trimmed V and J ends, which lost 6 bases and 8 bases, there was a span of 8 bases. This CDR3 has 12 residues. CDR3 sequence reads: CASRNGDSPLHF. In DNA form, the CDR3 reads TGTGCCAGCAGAAACGGGGATTCACCCCTCCACTTT. Looking up the rest from reference TRBV28 and TRBJ1-6 gives the full variable domain: DVKVTQSSRYLVKRTGEKVFLECVQDMDHENMFWYRQDPGLGLRLIYFSYDVKMKEKGDIPEGYSVSREKKERFSLILESASTNQTSMYLCASRNGDSPLHFGNGTRLTVT.

This clonotype was detected only a few times. The genes are TRBV7-9 and TRBJ2-5; D perhaps matches TRBD2 (7 bases). The CDR3 spans 14 residues. From germline, CDR1 is SEHNR and CDR2 FQNEAQ (reference sequence). The V and J ends lost 5 bases and 3 bases respectively, with 13 bases between them. The CDR3 DNA is TGTGCCAGCAGCCCCCAGGGGACTAAAGAGACCCAGTACTTC. Amino acids: CASSPQGTKETQYF.

V gene TRBV3-1 combines with J gene TRBJ2-3, with D unclear. CDR1 and CDR2 from the germline V gene are LGHDT and YNNKEL (reference sequence). CDR3 length equals 13 residues. With 3 bases removed from V and 5 bases from J, the gap between germline ends came to 9 bases. The CDR3 DNA is TGTGCCAGCAGCCACGATGGGTTAGATACGCAGTATTTT. Its protein product is CASSHDGLDTQYF.

This clonotype came up many times. J is TRBJ1-3 and V is TRBV29-1; the D is unclear. V was trimmed by 1 base and J by 0 bases, leaving 4 bases between them. This CDR3 has 13 residues. Germline CDR1 is SQVTM and CDR2 is ANQGSEA. Here the CDR3 DNA reads TGCAGCGTTGAAGTAGTCTCTGGAAACACCATATATTTT. It codes for CSVEVVSGNTIYF. Complete variable domain (other parts from reference TRBV29-1 and TRBJ1-3): SAVISQKPSRDICQRGTSLTIQCQVDSQVTMMFWYRQQPGQSLTLIATANQGSEATYESGFVIDKFPISRPNLTFSTLTVSNMSPEDSSIYLCSVEVVSGNTIYFGEGSWLTVV.

This clonotype was detected many times. The genes are TRBV11-2 and TRBJ1-4, with D perhaps TRBD1 (5 bases). V was pared by 0 bases and J by 8 bases, with 10 bases between. The CDR3 has 14 residues. Germline V CDR1 and CDR2: SGHAT, FQNNGV. The DNA of the CDR3 is TGTGCCAGCAGCTTAGACAGGGTAATGGAAAAACTGTTTTTT. This encodes CASSLDRVMEKLFF.

Points on this clonotype: This sequence may be a read error, since a much larger clone differs from it by one base. The rearrangement joins TRBV7-8 to TRBJ1-1; the D gene is possibly TRBD1 (6 bases). Germline lookup yields CDR1 SGHVS and CDR2 FQNEAQ. This CDR3 contains 14 residues. Trimming pared 4 bases from V and 5 bases from J, leaving 14 bases between. The chain's CDR3 is CASSSQPQGTEAFF. The CDR3 DNA reads as TGTGCCAGCAGCTCGCAACCCCAGGGGACTGAAGCTTTCTTT.

In its sample, this clonotype was seen many times. The chain is built from TRBV19 and TRBJ1-2, with D maybe TRBD1 (5 bases). The CDR3 consists of 14 residues. The germline gives CDR1 LNHDA, CDR2 SQIVND (reference sequence). V lost 3 bases to trimming and J lost 4 bases, with 12 bases between them. Written as DNA, the CDR3 is TGTGCCAGTAGTATGGCAGGGCCCGTCTATGGCTACACCTTC. Translating gives CASSMAGPVYGYTF. The full variable domain, in which reference TRBV19 and TRBJ1-2 provide the parts outside the CDR3, is DGGITQSPKYLFRKEGQNVTLSCEQNLNHDAMYWYRQDPGQGLRLIYYSQIVNDFQKGDIAEGYSVSREKKESFPLTVTSAQKNPTAFYLCASSMAGPVYGYTFGSGTRLTVV.

This clonotype was seen at least ten times. The chain employs TRBV4-2 and TRBJ2-7; 8 bases match TRBD1. The CDR3 loop spans 14 amino acids. Germline CDR1 is LGHNA and CDR2 is YNFKEQ. With V trimmed by 5 bases and J by 7 bases, 10 bases remained unmatched. CDR3 sequence: CASSLRQGAGEQYF. The CDR3 region has the DNA TGTGCCAGCAGCTTACGGCAGGGGGCAGGAGAGCAGTACTTC.

The chain combines TRBV7-2 with TRBJ2-3; no definite D call. The V gene lost 4 bases and the J gene lost 2 bases, with 10 bases spanning the gap. The germline CDR1 and CDR2 sequences are SGHTA and FQGNSA. This CDR3 region has 14 residues. The CDR3 loop is CASSYYKVTDTQYF. DNA for the CDR3: TGTGCCAGCAGCTATTACAAAGTCACAGATACGCAGTATTTT.

This clonotype was counted ten times or more. V and J are TRBV20-1 and TRBJ2-7, with 10 bases aligning to TRBD2. CDR1 is DFQATT and CDR2 is SNEGSKA in the germline V gene (reference sequence). Trimming at V came to 0 bases and at J to 1 base, leaving 3 bases not matched to a gene. The CDR3 extends over 15 amino acids. The CDR3 nucleotides are TGCAGTGCTAGAGATCGGACTAGCGGATCCTACGAGCAGTACTTC. Translating gives CSARDRTSGSYEQYF.

The chain uses TRBV28 and TRBJ2-1; D remains ambiguous. Trimming took off 4 bases at V and 10 bases at J, with 11 bases between the two ends. The CDR3 totals 12 residues. The germline gives CDR1 MDHEN, CDR2 SYDVKM. DNA for the CDR3: TGTGCCAGCAGTTCCAACAGCAGGGAGCAGTTCTTC. Its protein is CASSSNSREQFF.